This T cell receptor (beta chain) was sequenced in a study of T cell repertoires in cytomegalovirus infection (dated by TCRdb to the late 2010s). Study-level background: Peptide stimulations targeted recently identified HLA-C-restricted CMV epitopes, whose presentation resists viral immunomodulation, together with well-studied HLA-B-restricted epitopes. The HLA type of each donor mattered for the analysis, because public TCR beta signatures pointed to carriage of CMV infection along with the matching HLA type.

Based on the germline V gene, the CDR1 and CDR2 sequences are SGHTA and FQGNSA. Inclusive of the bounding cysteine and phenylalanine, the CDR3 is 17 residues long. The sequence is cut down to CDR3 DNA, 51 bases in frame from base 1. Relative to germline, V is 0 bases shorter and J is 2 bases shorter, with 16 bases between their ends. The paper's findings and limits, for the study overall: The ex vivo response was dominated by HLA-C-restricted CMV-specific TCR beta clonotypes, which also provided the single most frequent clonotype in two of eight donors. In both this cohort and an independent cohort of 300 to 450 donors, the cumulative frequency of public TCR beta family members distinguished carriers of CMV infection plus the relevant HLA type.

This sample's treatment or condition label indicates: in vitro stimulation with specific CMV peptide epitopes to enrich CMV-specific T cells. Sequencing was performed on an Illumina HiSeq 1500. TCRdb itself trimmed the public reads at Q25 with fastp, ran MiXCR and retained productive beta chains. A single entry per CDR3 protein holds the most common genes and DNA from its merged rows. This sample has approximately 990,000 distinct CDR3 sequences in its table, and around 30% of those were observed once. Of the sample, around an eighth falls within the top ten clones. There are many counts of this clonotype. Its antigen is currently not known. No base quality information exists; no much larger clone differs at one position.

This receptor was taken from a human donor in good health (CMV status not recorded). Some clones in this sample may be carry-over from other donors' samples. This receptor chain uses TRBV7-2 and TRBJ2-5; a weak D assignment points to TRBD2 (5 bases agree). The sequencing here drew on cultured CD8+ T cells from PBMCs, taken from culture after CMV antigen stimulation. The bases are TGTGCCAGCAGCTTAGCGTGGTGGGAACCGGGGCAAGAGACCCAGTACTTC. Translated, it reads CASSLAWWEPGQETQYF.